This T cell receptor beta chain was profiled in a study of cytomegalovirus exposure and HLA in healthy donors. As to this clone: Its antigen is not known.

Between the trimmed V and J ends, which lost 4 bases and 0 bases, there was a span of 14 bases. The CDR3 covers 17 residues. CDR1 and CDR2 (germline): SGHTS, YDEGEE. Primers included in the PCR were 60 Vbeta and 13 Jbeta primers. In the source study's methods: Unique TCR beta chains numbered 80 million to 95 million in a later analysis, with around 10 million shared. Assay used: immunoSEQ multiplex PCR; TCRdb lists only in-frame clones, some missing. The DNA was the basis for D and trimming; V, J and clone size are from that table. Its clone listing holds approximately 50,000 clones. Regarding the study as a whole: Later analysis identified over 15,000 TCR beta sequences associated with HLA alleles, using a false discovery rate threshold of 0.05.

This sequence joins TRBV5-8 and TRBJ1-6, with D hard to call. Sample: PBMCs. This receptor was taken from a male donor in good health and CMV-seronegative. CDR3 protein: CASSPKGVSSYNSPLHF. CDR3 bases: TGTGCCAGCAGCCCTAAAGGAGTTAGCTCCTATAATTCACCCCTCCACTTT.